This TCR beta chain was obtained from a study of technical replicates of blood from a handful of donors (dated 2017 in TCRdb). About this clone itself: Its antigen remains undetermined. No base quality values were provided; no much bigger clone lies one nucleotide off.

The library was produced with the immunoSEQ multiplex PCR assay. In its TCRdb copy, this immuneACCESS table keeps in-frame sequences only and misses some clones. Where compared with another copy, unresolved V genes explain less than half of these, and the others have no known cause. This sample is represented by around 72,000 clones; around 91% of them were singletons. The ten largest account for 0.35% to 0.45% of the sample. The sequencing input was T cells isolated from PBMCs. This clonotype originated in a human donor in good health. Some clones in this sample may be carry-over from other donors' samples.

The DNA reads as follows: TGTGCCAGCAGCTCAGGGTCGGCGGGGGCATCCTACAATGAGCAGTTCTTC. This sequence encodes CASSSGSAGASYNEQFF. Recombination connected TRBV7-2 to TRBJ2-1; D gene: possibly TRBD2, on 7 matching bases. Trimming at the junction amounts to 4 bases on V and 1 base on J, and the germline ends lie 17 bases apart. According to the germline V gene, CDR1 reads SGHTA and CDR2 reads FQGNSA. The CDR3 starts with the cysteine, ends with the phenylalanine, and has 17 residues. The only DNA kept is the CDR3, 51 bases in frame from the first base.